The rows below give T cell receptor beta chains drawn from one sample of a study of blood T cell repertoires in COVID-19. Here immunoSEQ multiplex PCR was the method, and the copy in TCRdb shows in-frame clones only, minus some. The sample comprises a few hundred thousand clones, 80% of which are singletons, and 3.5% to 4.5% rests with the top ten. The material sequenced was PBMCs or T cells enriched from blood (not recorded which). These receptors came from a man younger than 45 with acute COVID-19. Both conserved end residues are part of each CDR3. The D gene is left open where the match is weak. Only some rows state a clone size, as once, few, many or a class for expanded clones.

d_call | clone_size | j_call | v_call | cdr3_nt | cdr3_aa
NA | once | TRBJ2-7 | TRBV12-3/TRBV12-4 | TGTGCCAGCAGTTTGGGGCTCGAGCAGTACTTC | CASSLGLEQYF
NA | NA | TRBJ2-5 | TRBV5-1 | TGCGCCAGCAGCTTGACAGGGACAAAAGAGACCCAGTACTTC | CASSLTGTKETQYF
NA | NA | TRBJ1-2 | TRBV5-1 | TGCGCCAGCAGCTTGGTGGGCAGCAACTATGGCTACACCTTC | CASSLVGSNYGYTF
TRBD1 | NA | TRBJ1-5 | TRBV7-9 | TGTGCCAGCAGCTTAGTGGGGACAGGGGGAAGCAATCAGCCCCAGCATTTT | CASSLVGTGGSNQPQHF
NA | NA | TRBJ1-6 | TRBV6-5 | TGTGCCAGCAGTTACTCCCTGGGCGACAACTCACCCCTCCACTTT | CASSYSLGDNSPLHF
NA | NA | TRBJ2-5 | TRBV5-6 | TGTGCCAGCAGCCAGGACAGAACGGTGCGTCAGTACTTC | CASSQDRTVRQYF
NA | NA | TRBJ2-5 | TRBV7-2 | TGTGCCAGCAGCCCTGAGCAGAGGTTGGTAGAGACCCAGTACTTC | CASSPEQRLVETQYF
TRBD1 | once | TRBJ1-1 | TRBV2 | TGTGCCAGCGCGGTAGACAGGGCGAACACTGAAGCTTTCTTT | CASAVDRANTEAFF
TRBD2 | NA | TRBJ2-3 | TRBV7-6 | TGTGCCAGCAGCTTAGAGACTAGCCGTGGCACAGATACGCAGTATTTT | CASSLETSRGTDTQYF
TRBD1 | NA | TRBJ2-7 | TRBV10-2 | TGCGCCAGCAGTGCCCTAGGACAGGTGATCTCCTACGAGCAGTACTTC | CASSALGQVISYEQYF